The T cell receptor (beta chain) described here comes from a study of cytomegalovirus exposure and HLA in healthy donors (dated by TCRdb to about 2017). About the study as a whole: According to an earlier analysis of several hundred of the donors, about 170 million T cells yielded over 100 million unique TCR beta sequences and about 300 Gb of sequence data. Among the approximately 400 genotyped donors, around 81% belonged to the genetic ancestry cluster associated with self-reported Caucasian donors. A later genetic analysis used genome-wide SNP genotypes for about three fifths of the roughly 700 donors, treating that subset as a discovery cohort. The study used immunosequencing to profile the T cell repertoires of hundreds of subjects and linked those repertoires to cytomegalovirus serostatus. In addition to the first cohort of 500 to 850 subjects, a separate validation cohort of 120 different subjects was used. On average, about 240,000 unique TCR beta nucleotide sequences were sequenced per donor among some 430 genotyped donors of the cohort, with 15% to 20% of those sequences being non-productive. Roughly 5 DR-DQ haplotypes were treated as single units for association and clustering because of strong linkage in the cohort. HLA typing included class I and class II loci at four-digit resolution. To study patterns of TCR occurrence, a later analysis re-analyzed previously published TCR beta repertoires from 666 donors and added high-resolution HLA genotyping. An earlier analysis of around 640 of the donors used high-throughput TCR beta sequencing to judge whether each TCR beta V gene segment behaved as functional or pseudogenic. The number of donors typed differed by locus, with roughly 629-640 for A, B, C, DRB1 and DQB1, over 500 for DQA1, 600 to 610 for DPA1, and 450 to 480 for DPB1. Donor age, sex, ethnicity and CMV serostatus were compiled alongside the repertoire data. Every discovery cohort repertoire had been produced on one sequencing platform. Around 320 gigabases of sequencing data and some 85 million unique TCR sequences were included in an early release covering 500 to 750 HLA-typed donors. The study was designed to test whether signatures of past pathogen exposure could be identified by cataloging public T cell receptors. The later analysis used no new phenotypic data to find candidate immune exposures, relying instead on TCR beta sequences and their occurrence across donors. To predict cytomegalovirus infection status, the study combined high-throughput TCR immunosequencing, statistical association of individual TCRs with disease status, and machine learning.

Receptor libraries were prepared by the immunoSEQ multiplex PCR assay. A mixture of 60 forward primers for TCR Vbeta segments and 13 reverse primers for TCR Jbeta segments was used in the multiplex PCR. A multiplex PCR assay on genomic DNA amplified the CDR3 region of rearranged TCR beta genes. The Illumina HiSeq System was used to sequence the amplified TCR beta libraries as 87-base-pair reads. Processing in the source paper ran as follows. In a later analysis, tens of millions of unique TCR beta chains were counted across the 690 or so repertoires, and approximately 11 million of these chains were shared by at least two donors. A nearest-neighbor algorithm error-corrected the raw reads and collapsed the reads into unique sequences, merging closely related sequences to remove PCR and sequencing errors. To assign V, D and J gene segments, CDR3 sequences were aligned to IMGT reference sequences. Each retained sequence needed at least a six-nucleotide match to both a V gene segment and a J gene segment. Rearrangements were called productive when the CDR3 lacked stop codons and stayed in frame with V and J; all others were non-productive. Following IMGT convention, CDR3 was defined as the stretch from the second conserved V-encoded cysteine to the conserved J-encoded phenylalanine. The earlier analysis of 500 to 750 of the donors excluded any sequence lacking an unambiguous match to a single V gene segment. In an earlier analysis of several hundred of the donors, V segments were called functional above 56.7% productive rearrangements and were called segregating when the between-donor standard deviation exceeded 5%. A statistical classification framework was developed to diagnose cytomegalovirus status using the catalog of TCR beta chain sequences. A later analysis assigned V and J genes by comparing TCR nucleotide sequences with IMGT/GENE-DB human TR gene sequences. The TCRdist pipeline was used in a later analysis to assign CDR3 sequences and most-parsimonious VDJ recombination scenarios. In a later analysis, each TCR beta chain was defined by its CDR3 amino acid sequence together with its V-gene family, and reads lacking a unique V-gene family were excluded. As a way to deal with suspected cross-contamination and a sequencing artifact, a later analysis dropped 450 to 700 nucleotide sequences that were highly shared and had low generation probability. A later analysis calculated a clonal expansion index for each public chain from normalized within-repertoire ranks of inferred template counts. In a later analysis, generation probabilities were computed with a VDJ recombination model fitted to out-of-frame rearrangements, and the resulting probabilities were checked against IGoR. In a later analysis, hypergeometric tests were used to score TCR-TCR, TCR-HLA and TCR-CMV co-occurrence, with a repertoire-size bias correction applied to TCR pairs. To estimate false discovery rates, a later analysis permuted the HLA or CMV assignments 20 times. In a later analysis, co-occurring TCRs were grouped using DBSCAN, and TCRdist sequence similarity was added for clustering within HLA-allele-positive subsets. Repertoires with fewer than 30,000 or more than 120,000 public chains, plus five repertoires with anomalous nucleotide sharing, were excluded from co-occurrence clustering. The immuneACCESS repertoire file appears here via TCRdb, limited to in-frame rearrangements. These files lack a portion of the clones; in checked studies, under half of the deficit traces to unresolved V genes, and the cause of the others is not known. The DNA gave D and trimming, while V, J and clone size come from that table. Within this sample are 84,000 or so clones, with roughly 84% of them counted one time only. The ten largest clonotypes hold approximately 3% of the sample.

The CDR3, cysteine through phenylalanine, is 15 amino acids long. Only the CDR3 part of the read is kept: 45 bases, read in frame from the first base. Unmatched junction bases come to 12, with V trimmed by 7 bases and J by 5 bases. CDR1 MDHEN and CDR2 SYDVKM were looked up in the germline V gene. The cohort was made up of 666 healthy bone marrow donors. At the time of sampling, every cohort member was nominally healthy, though immune exposures that went unrecorded were likely present. The donor tested CMV seronegative, placing the donor among the 300 to 400 seronegative members of the cohort. Every donor gave a peripheral blood sample, and the peripheral blood mononuclear cells from that sample were used for TCR beta sequencing. The Qiagen DNeasy Blood Extraction Kit was used to extract genomic DNA from the blood cell samples. As regards this clone: No antigen is known for it. Per-nucleotide qualities are absent, and no much larger clonotype sits a single base away.

The paper's findings and limits, for the study overall: Specific HLA alleles were associated with 16,951 TCR beta sequences at a false discovery rate of 0.05 in a later analysis. The cohort was sequenced for TCR beta chains only, and without alpha or paired-chain data the features that could be detected were limited. Because counts were too low, roughly 18 rarely observed V segments, including chromosome 9 orphons, were left out of the earlier analysis of 587 of the donors. Three of the identified cytomegalovirus-associated TCR beta chains were confirmed in vitro to be specific for cytomegalovirus antigens. A total of fewer than 200 TCR beta chains were listed by the study as associated with cytomegalovirus. Most TCR sequences were seen in very few donors, while some public TCRs were found in many individuals. A later genetic analysis associated a missense DCLRE1C variant with V-gene and J-gene trimming of TCR beta chains, and an independent cohort replicated the association. Linkage disequilibrium might explain the correlated functional status among segregating V segments, but an unknown experimental factor could not be excluded. Compared with the approximately 670-donor mean, donors in an Asian-associated ancestry cluster had fewer N-insertions in productive TCRs, according to a later genetic analysis. Immune exposure information for the cohort was limited to CMV serostatus. According to a later analysis, TCR association rates differed among HLA loci, with DRB1 alleles showing the most associated TCRs and HLA-C alleles showing the fewest. Broadly in line with IMGT annotations, most TCR beta V segments showed up in productive rearrangements about 87% or about 30% of the time in an earlier analysis of around 600 of the donors. When HLA alleles, especially DR and DQ, strongly co-occurred, TCR associations were difficult to assign to individual alleles. Most CMV-associated TCR beta chains appeared to be HLA-restricted in a later analysis, and the HLA associations seemed to be driven largely by CMV exposure. The presence/absence analyses assumed that sequencing depth was roughly uniform across donors, and that assumption may not be true. In a later analysis, HLA-associated TCR beta chains showed more clonal expansion and lower generation probabilities than non-associated chains that were equally common. Because HLA typing was missing for some donors at each locus, association tests included only the typed subset. A further reported finding was that TCR beta sequences accurately predicted the HLA-A and HLA-B alleles for most subjects in the first cohort. Several of the top co-occurrence clusters appeared to be linked to parvovirus B19, influenza, CMV and Epstein-Barr virus, according to a later analysis. The classifier was reported to diagnose cytomegalovirus status with high specificity and sensitivity in both the original cohort and the validation cohort. It was suggested by the authors that the approach could potentially be generalized to other disease states and immunological phenotypes. The sequencing pipeline was judged likely to have produced a cluster of highly shared sequence variants as a technical artifact. Some IMGT-functional V segments, including TRBV6-2 and TRBV6-3, could not be distinguished by the 87-base-pair reads and were therefore excluded.

The sequence came from a man aged 30-40 years in good health and CMV-seronegative. Recombination linked TRBV28 to TRBJ2-5; the junction holds 8 bases that match TRBD2. Sequenced sample: PBMCs. The CDR3 here reads CASTGREGREETQYF. The DNA sequence follows: TGTGCCAGCACCGGGAGGGAGGGCAGGGAGGAGACCCAGTACTTC.